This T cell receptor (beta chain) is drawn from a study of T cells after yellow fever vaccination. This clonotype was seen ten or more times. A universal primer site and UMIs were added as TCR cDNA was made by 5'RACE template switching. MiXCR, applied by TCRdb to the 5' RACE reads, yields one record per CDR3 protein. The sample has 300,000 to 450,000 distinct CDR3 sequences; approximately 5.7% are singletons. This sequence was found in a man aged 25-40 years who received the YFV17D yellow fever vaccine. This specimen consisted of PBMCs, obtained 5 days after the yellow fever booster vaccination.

The CDR3 nucleotides are TGTGCCAGCACCCTAGGGGTAGCGAGGGAAGAGACCCAGTACTTC. Its protein product is CASTLGVAREETQYF. The chain joins TRBV7-7 to TRBJ2-5; D may correspond to TRBD1 or TRBD2 (5 bases each). The CDR3 runs to 15 residues. CDR1 is SSHAT and CDR2 is FNYEAQ in the germline V gene (reference sequence). The V gene lost 7 bases and the J gene lost 3 bases, with 18 bases spanning the gap.